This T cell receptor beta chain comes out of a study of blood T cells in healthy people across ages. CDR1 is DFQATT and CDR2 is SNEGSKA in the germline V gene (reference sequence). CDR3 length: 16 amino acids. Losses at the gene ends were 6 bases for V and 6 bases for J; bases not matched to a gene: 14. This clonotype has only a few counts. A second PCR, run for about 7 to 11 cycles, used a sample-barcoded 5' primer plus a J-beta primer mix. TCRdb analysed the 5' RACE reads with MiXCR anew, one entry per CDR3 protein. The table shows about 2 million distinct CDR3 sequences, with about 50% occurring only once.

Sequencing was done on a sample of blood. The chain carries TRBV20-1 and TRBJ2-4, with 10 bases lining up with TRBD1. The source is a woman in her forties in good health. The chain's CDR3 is CSARWGDRGYRNIQYF. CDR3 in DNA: TGCAGTGCCCGATGGGGGGACAGGGGTTATCGAAACATTCAGTACTTC.